The subject of this entry is one TCR beta chain. Trimming took off 4 bases at V and 12 bases at J, with 19 bases between the two ends. The CDR3 totals 13 residues. Per the germline V gene, CDR1 is SGHKS and CDR2 is YYEKEE (reference sequence). How the authors handled the data: Reference gene primer amplification in the assay estimated nucleated cell counts. The repertoire was sequenced with immunoSEQ multiplex PCR; TCRdb's copy has only in-frame clones and lacks some. The DNA gave D and trimming, while V, J and clone size come from that table. The data hold roughly 140,000 clones, with approximately 85% observed a single time. This sample was taken from a study of blood T cell repertoires in COVID-19. Whole-study context: Acute and convalescent COVID-19 specimens originated in the United States, Italy and Spain. The cDNA or gDNA used as material had been derived from T cells, B-cell-depleted T cells, or PBMCs.

The sequenced sample consisted of peripheral blood. This chain connects TRBV5-5 to TRBJ1-2; D unresolved. This sequence was found in a woman aged 80 or older with acute or convalescent COVID-19. CDR3 sequence (DNA): TGTGCCAGCAGCCCGATCGGACCGGGGATCCACACCTTC. The encoded protein is CASSPIGPGIHTF.